These 20 T cell receptor beta chains came from one sample sequenced in a study of blood T cell repertoires in COVID-19. Clones were read by immunoSEQ multiplex PCR, and TCRdb kept only the in-frame ones, dropping some. Of 250,000 to 350,000 clones in the sample, about 89% were seen once. Sequenced: peripheral blood. These receptors came from a woman aged 45-65 years who had recovered from COVID-19.

This chain uses TRBV6-5 with TRBJ2-5; D is unresolved. The V gene lost 2 bases and the J gene lost 13 bases, with 11 bases spanning the gap. Looked up from germline, CDR1 is MNHEY and CDR2 is SVGAGI. The CDR3 runs to 11 residues. The CDR3 here is CASSYRSGVYF. The CDR3 DNA follows: TGTGCCAGCAGTTACCGGAGTGGTGTGTACTTC.

The CDR3 nucleotides read TGTGCCAGCAGCTTAGTGGTGGCTAGCTCCTCCTACAATGAGCAGTTCTTC. This translates into CASSLVVASSSYNEQFF. The rearrangement uses TRBV7-9 and TRBJ2-1; a possible D gene is TRBD2 (5 bases). This CDR3 has 17 residues. Germline V CDR1 and CDR2: SEHNR, FQNEAQ (reference sequence). The germline V and J ends were trimmed by 1 base and 0 bases, with 13 bases remaining between them. Complete variable domain (other parts from reference TRBV7-9 and TRBJ2-1): DTGVSQNPRHKITKRGQNVTFRCDPISEHNRLYWYRQTLGQGPEFLTYFQNEAQLEKSRLLSDRFSAERPKGSFSTLEIQRTEQGDSAMYLCASSLVVASSSYNEQFFGPGTRLTVL.

This sequence joins TRBV27 and TRBJ2-1; 9 nucleotides align to TRBD1. J gave up 8 bases and V 3 bases, and 5 bases lay outside the gene matches. The germline V gene encodes CDR1 MNHEY and CDR2 SMNVEV (reference sequence). The CDR3 extends over 14 amino acids. CDR3 region: CASSLDRGGHEQFF. For the CDR3, the DNA is TGTGCCAGCAGTTTGGACAGGGGTGGGCATGAGCAGTTCTTC.

The chain employs TRBV30 and TRBJ2-2; 7 bases line up with TRBD1. The CDR3 length is 14 residues. Germline values: CDR1 GTSNPN, CDR2 SVGIG (reference sequence). Trimming removed 6 bases from V and 7 bases from J; junction bases left unmatched: 11. CDR3 loop: CACNGQVSVGELFF. The CDR3, as DNA: TGTGCCTGCAATGGACAGGTCTCGGTCGGGGAGCTGTTTTTT. The entire variable domain, with the rest obtained from reference TRBV30 and TRBJ2-2, is as follows: SQTIHQWPATLVQPVGSPLSLECTVEGTSNPNLYWYRQAAGRGLQLLFYSVGIGQISSEVPQNLSASRPQDRQFILSSKKLLLSDSGFYLCACNGQVSVGELFFGEGSRLTVL.

The V and J genes are TRBV5-1 and TRBJ2-3; 10 nucleotides agree with TRBD2. Trimming took 0 bases from V and 6 from J; bases not matched to a gene: 7. CDR1 is SGHRS, CDR2 YFSETQ, per germline. The CDR3 covers 16 residues. The CDR3 here is CASSLVAGGPRDTQYF. CDR3 DNA: TGCGCCAGCAGCTTGGTAGCGGGGGGCCCCCGGGATACGCAGTATTTT.

The V gene is TRBV28, the J gene TRBJ2-1; D not certain. The CDR3 sequence is 12 residues long. Between the trimmed V and J ends, which lost 3 bases and 3 bases, there was a span of 3 bases. CDR1 is MDHEN, CDR2 SYDVKM, per germline. Here the CDR3 reads CASSFRYNEQFF. In nucleotides, the CDR3 is TGTGCCAGCAGTTTCCGCTACAATGAGCAGTTCTTC.

The V call is TRBV11-3, the J call TRBJ2-1, with 10 bases aligning to TRBD2. Germline assignment: CDR1 SGHNT and CDR2 YENEEA. The CDR3 consists of 17 residues. The ends lost 5 bases at V and 8 bases at J; junction bases unmatched: 15. The CDR3 is CASSHGLAGVLGDEQFF. The CDR3 nucleotides read TGTGCCAGCAGCCACGGGCTAGCGGGGGTGCTGGGGGATGAGCAGTTCTTC.

The chain employs TRBV5-6 and TRBJ2-2; 7 positions agree with TRBD2. Germline CDR1 SGHDT, CDR2 YYEEEE. The ends lost 9 bases at V and 6 bases at J; junction bases unmatched: 14. The CDR3 covers 15 residues. CDR3 sequence: CATTIFGLVAGELFF. Here the CDR3 DNA reads TGTGCCACTACGATTTTCGGACTAGTGGCCGGGGAGCTGTTTTTT.

The V call is TRBV3-1 (or the pseudogene TRBV3-2), the J call TRBJ2-7; D remains ambiguous. The CDR3 spans 11 residues. V was cut by 1 base and J by 4 bases, with 2 bases left in between. CDR1 is LGHDT and CDR2 is YNNKEL in the germline V gene (reference sequence). CDR3 in amino acids: CASSQVYEQYF. For the CDR3, the DNA is TGTGCCAGCAGCCAAGTATACGAGCAGTACTTC.

J is TRBJ2-7 and V is TRBV2, with TRBD2 matching over 8 bases. The ends lost 8 bases at V and 4 bases at J; junction bases unmatched: 4. The germline V gene has CDR1 SNHLY and CDR2 FYNNEI. The CDR3 has 12 residues. CDR3 sequence (DNA): TGTGCCAGCGGGGGGACTAGATACGAGCAGTACTTC. The encoded protein is CASGGTRYEQYF.

The chain is built from TRBV9 and TRBJ1-2, with 7 bases aligning to TRBD1. The CDR3 runs 15 residues. J gave up 8 bases and V 2 bases, and 12 bases lay outside the gene matches. Germline V lookup: CDR1 SGDLS, CDR2 YYNGEE. The CDR3 nucleotides are TGTGCCAGCAGCGTGGATCTGGGACAGTCTGGGGGCTACACCTTC. Residues: CASSVDLGQSGGYTF.

The rearrangement uses TRBV6-4 and TRBJ1-5; TRBD1 matches 8 bases. The germline V gene has CDR1 MRHNA and CDR2 SNTAGT. This CDR3 spans 13 amino acids. Germline trimming cut 3 bases from V and 5 bases from J; bases unmatched to any gene: 0. The CDR3: CASSEQGDQPQHF. CDR3 DNA sequence: TGTGCCAGCAGTGAACAGGGGGATCAGCCCCAGCATTTT.

Only one count was recorded for this clone. The V gene is TRBV4-3, the J gene TRBJ1-2, with 7 bases fitting TRBD1. Germline CDR1 is LGHNA and CDR2 is YSLEER. After removal of 3 bases from V and 2 bases from J, the junction contained 9 bases not matched to a gene. This CDR3 region has 16 residues. In DNA, the CDR3 is TGCGCCAGCAGCCACGGTAGGGCAGGGGGAAACTATGGCTACACCTTC. Translating gives CASSHGRAGGNYGYTF.

V is TRBV2 and J is TRBJ2-2; a weak D match, TRBD1 (7 bases). The CDR3 runs to 15 residues. Trimming removed 8 bases at V and 0 bases at J, with 13 bases between. CDR1 and CDR2 (germline): SNHLY, FYNNEI. CDR3 amino acids: CASLAGQSNTGELFF. In nucleotides, the CDR3 is TGTGCCAGCTTGGCGGGACAGTCGAACACCGGGGAGCTGTTTTTT.

This rearrangement joins TRBV28 to TRBJ2-1; TRBD2 might be the D (5 bases). The CDR3 has 12 residues. CDR1 is MDHEN and CDR2 is SYDVKM in the germline V gene. V was clipped by 2 bases and J by 9 bases, with 8 bases between them. CDR3 nucleotide sequence: TGTGCCAGCAGTTTAGCAGAGGGTGAGCAGTTCTTC. It translates to CASSLAEGEQFF.

The V call is TRBV9, the J call TRBJ1-6; 11 bases are shared with TRBD1. CDR1 is SGDLS, CDR2 YYNGEE, per germline. V was pared by 3 bases and J by 8 bases, with 7 bases of the junction left unmatched. This CDR3 is built from 16 residues. The CDR3 region is CASSATPGQGDSPLHF. For the CDR3, the DNA is TGTGCCAGCAGCGCGACACCGGGACAGGGGGATTCACCCCTCCACTTT.

The chain uses TRBV28 and TRBJ1-3, with D maybe TRBD1 (5 bases). From germline, CDR1 is MDHEN and CDR2 SYDVKM. Trimming left V 4 bases short and J 0 bases short, with 13 bases between. The CDR3 is 16 amino acids. The chain's CDR3 is CASSSAGESSGNTIYF. CDR3 nucleotides: TGTGCCAGCAGTTCAGCGGGGGAAAGCTCTGGAAACACCATATATTTT.

This clone has more than one count but fewer than ten. V and J are TRBV2 and TRBJ1-3; possible D gene TRBD1, 6 bases. The CDR3 contains 13 residues. V was pared by 3 bases and J by 4 bases, with 7 bases between. CDR1 is SNHLY, CDR2 FYNNEI, per germline. CDR3 sequence: CASSEGAGNTIYF. CDR3 sequence (DNA): TGTGCCAGCAGTGAGGGGGCAGGAAACACCATATATTTT.

The genes are TRBV7-2 and TRBJ1-1; the D is unclear. The length of the CDR3 is 14 residues. Germline assignment: CDR1 SGHTA and CDR2 FQGNSA. V was pared by 2 bases and J by 1 base, with 8 bases between. CDR3 loop: CASSLSRSNTEAFF. The DNA for the CDR3 is TGTGCCAGCAGCTTAAGCAGGTCGAACACTGAAGCTTTCTTT. Based on the CDR3 plus reference TRBV7-2 and TRBJ1-1, the full variable domain is GAGVSQSPSNKVTEKGKDVELRCDPISGHTALYWYRQSLGQGLEFLIYFQGNSAPDKSGLPSDRFSAERTGGSVSTLTIQRTQQEDSAVYLCASSLSRSNTEAFFGQGTRLTVV.

V gene TRBV19 combines with J gene TRBJ2-3, with 8 nucleotides matching TRBD2. Trimming removed 5 bases from V and 4 bases from J; junction bases left unmatched: 11. The CDR3 length is 16 residues. Germline CDR1 and CDR2: LNHDA and SQIVND (reference sequence). This CDR3 is CASSASGGTRSDTQYF. In DNA, the CDR3 is TGTGCCAGTAGTGCCAGCGGGGGCACCAGGTCAGATACGCAGTATTTT. The full variable domain, with the rest looked up from reference TRBV19 and TRBJ2-3, is DGGITQSPKYLFRKEGQNVTLSCEQNLNHDAMYWYRQDPGQGLRLIYYSQIVNDFQKGDIAEGYSVSREKKESFPLTVTSAQKNPTAFYLCASSASGGTRSDTQYFGPGTRLTVL.